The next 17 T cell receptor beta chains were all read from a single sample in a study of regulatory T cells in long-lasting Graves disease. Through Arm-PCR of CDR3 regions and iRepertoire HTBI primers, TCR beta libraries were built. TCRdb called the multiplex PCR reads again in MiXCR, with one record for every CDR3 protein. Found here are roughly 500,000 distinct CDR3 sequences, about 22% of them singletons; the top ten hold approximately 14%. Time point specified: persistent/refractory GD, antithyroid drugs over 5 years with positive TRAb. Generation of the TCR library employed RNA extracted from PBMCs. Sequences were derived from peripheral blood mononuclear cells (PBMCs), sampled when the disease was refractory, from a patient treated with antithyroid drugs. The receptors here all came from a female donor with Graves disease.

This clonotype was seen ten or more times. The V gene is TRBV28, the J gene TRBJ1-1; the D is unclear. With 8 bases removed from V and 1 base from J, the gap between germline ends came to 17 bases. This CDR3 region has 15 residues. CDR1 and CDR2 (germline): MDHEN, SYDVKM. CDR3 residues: CASVLGQTGNTEAFF. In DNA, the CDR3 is TGTGCCAGCGTCTTGGGCCAAACGGGGAACACTGAAGCTTTCTTT.

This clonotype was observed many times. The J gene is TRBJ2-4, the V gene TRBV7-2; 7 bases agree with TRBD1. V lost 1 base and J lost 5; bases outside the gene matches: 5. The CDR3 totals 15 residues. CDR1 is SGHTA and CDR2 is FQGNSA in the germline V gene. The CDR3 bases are TGTGCCAGCAGCTTAGACAGGGGTGTCCAAAACATTCAGTACTTC. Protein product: CASSLDRGVQNIQYF.

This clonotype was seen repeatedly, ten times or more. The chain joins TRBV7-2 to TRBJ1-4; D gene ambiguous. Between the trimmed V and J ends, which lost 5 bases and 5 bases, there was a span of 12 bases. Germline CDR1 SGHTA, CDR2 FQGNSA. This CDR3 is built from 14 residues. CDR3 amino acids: CASSVTRHNEKLFF. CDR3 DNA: TGTGCCAGCAGCGTCACTCGGCACAATGAAAAACTGTTTTTT. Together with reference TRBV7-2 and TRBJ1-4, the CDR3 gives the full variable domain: GAGVSQSPSNKVTEKGKDVELRCDPISGHTALYWYRQSLGQGLEFLIYFQGNSAPDKSGLPSDRFSAERTGGSVSTLTIQRTQQEDSAVYLCASSVTRHNEKLFFGSGTQLSVL.

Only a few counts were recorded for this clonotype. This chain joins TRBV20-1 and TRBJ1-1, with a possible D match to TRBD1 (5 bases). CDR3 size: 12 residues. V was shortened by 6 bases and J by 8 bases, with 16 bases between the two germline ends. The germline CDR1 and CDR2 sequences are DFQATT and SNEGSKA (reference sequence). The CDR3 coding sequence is TGCAGTGCCCCACGGGACGGCGGGGAAGCTTTCTTT. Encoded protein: CSAPRDGGEAFF.

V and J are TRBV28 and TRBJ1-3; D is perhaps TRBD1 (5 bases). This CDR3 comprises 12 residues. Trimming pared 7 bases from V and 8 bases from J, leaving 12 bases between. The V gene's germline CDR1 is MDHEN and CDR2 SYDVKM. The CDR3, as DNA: TGTGCCAGCACCCCGGGACGGGACACCATATATTTT. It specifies CASTPGRDTIYF.

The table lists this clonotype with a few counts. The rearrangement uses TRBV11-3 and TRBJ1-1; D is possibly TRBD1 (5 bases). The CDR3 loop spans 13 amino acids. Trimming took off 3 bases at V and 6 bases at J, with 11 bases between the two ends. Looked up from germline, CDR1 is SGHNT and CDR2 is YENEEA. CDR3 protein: CASSFGRGSEAFF. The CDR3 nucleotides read TGTGCCAGCAGCTTCGGGCGGGGGTCTGAAGCTTTCTTT.

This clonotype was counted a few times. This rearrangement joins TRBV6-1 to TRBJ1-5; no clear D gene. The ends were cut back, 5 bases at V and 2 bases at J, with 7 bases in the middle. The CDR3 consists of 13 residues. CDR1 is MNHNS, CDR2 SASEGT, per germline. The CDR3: CASSKVGNQPQHF. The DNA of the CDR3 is TGTGCCAGCAGTAAGGTCGGCAATCAGCCCCAGCATTTT.

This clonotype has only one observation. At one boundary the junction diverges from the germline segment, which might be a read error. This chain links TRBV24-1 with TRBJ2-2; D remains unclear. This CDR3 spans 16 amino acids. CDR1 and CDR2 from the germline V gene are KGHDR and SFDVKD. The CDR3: CANSDRGVTRTGELFF. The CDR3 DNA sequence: TGTGCCAACAGTGATAGAGGAGTTACTCGCACCGGGGAGCTGTTTTTT.

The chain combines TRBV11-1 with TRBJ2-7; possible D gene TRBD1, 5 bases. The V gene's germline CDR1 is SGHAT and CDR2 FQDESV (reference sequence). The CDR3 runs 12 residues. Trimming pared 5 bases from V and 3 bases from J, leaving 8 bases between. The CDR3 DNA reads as TGTGCCAGCAGCACGGACATCTACGAGCAGTACTTC. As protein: CASSTDIYEQYF.

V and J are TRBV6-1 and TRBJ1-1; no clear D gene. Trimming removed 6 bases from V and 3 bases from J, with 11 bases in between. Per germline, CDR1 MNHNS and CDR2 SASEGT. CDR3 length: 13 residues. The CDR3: CASSHTRDTEAFF. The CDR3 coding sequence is TGTGCCAGCAGCCATACACGAGACACTGAAGCTTTCTTT.

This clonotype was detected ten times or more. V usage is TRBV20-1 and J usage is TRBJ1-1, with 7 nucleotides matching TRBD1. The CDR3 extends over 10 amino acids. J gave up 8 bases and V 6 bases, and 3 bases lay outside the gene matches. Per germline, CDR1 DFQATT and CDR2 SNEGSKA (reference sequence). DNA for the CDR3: TGCAGTGCAGAGGACAGGGAAGCTTTCTTT. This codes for CSAEDREAFF.

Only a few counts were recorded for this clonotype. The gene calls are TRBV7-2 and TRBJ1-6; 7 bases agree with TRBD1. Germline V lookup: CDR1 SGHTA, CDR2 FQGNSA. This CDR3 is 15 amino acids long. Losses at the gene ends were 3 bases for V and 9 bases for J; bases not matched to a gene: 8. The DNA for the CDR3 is TGTGCCAGCAGCTTTGGGGACAGTGGCCTTTCACCCCTCCACTTT. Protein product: CASSFGDSGLSPLHF.

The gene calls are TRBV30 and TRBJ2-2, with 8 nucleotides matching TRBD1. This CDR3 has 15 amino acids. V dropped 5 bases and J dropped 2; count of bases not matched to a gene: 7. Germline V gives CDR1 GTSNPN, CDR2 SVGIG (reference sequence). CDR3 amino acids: CAWHSGQANTGELFF. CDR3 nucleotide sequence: TGTGCCTGGCACTCGGGACAGGCTAACACCGGGGAGCTGTTTTTT.

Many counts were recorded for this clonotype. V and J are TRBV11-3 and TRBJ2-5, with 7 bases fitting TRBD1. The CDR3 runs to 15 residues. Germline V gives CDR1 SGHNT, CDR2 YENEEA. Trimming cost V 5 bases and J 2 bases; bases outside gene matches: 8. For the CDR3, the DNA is TGTGCCAGCAGCCCTGGGACAGCGTCACAAGAGACCCAGTACTTC. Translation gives CASSPGTASQETQYF.

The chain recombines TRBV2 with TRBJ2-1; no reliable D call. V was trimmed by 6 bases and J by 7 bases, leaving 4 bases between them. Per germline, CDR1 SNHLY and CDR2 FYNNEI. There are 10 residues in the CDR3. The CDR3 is CASSENEQFF. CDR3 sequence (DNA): TGTGCCAGCAGCGAGAATGAGCAGTTCTTC.

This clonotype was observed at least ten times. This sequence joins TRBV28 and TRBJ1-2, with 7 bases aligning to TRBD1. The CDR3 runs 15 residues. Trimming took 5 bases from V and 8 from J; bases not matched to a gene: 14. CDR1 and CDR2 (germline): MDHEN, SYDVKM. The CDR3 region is CASSAPGTEDGGYTF. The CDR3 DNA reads TGTGCCAGCAGTGCCCCCGGGACAGAGGACGGGGGCTACACCTTC.

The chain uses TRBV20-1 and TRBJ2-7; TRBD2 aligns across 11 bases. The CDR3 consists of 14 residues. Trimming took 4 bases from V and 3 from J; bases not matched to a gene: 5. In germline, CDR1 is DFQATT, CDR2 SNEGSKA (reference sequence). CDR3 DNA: TGCAGTGCTACCGGGACTAGCGGAATCTACGAGCAGTACTTC. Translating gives CSATGTSGIYEQYF.